The 16 T cell receptor beta chains in this list originate from one sample, sequenced in a study of T cells in Graves' hyperthyroidism and ophthalmopathy. TCR beta CDR3 region amplification was performed from RNA transcripts. Initially, a first-round RT-PCR of the TCR CDR3 employed the HTBI primer set. A single record per CDR3 protein comes from TCRdb applying MiXCR to the multiplex PCR reads. The sample lists some 180,000 distinct CDR3 sequences, 15% to 20% seen once, with 25% to 30% in the top ten. Sequencing was done on a sample of blood. The receptors come from a woman aged 50 to 65 with Graves' hyperthyroidism.

The rearrangement links TRBV3-1 to TRBJ1-6; D is ambiguous. Between the trimmed V and J ends, which lost 4 bases and 4 bases, there was a span of 8 bases. Germline CDR1 LGHDT, CDR2 YNNKEL (reference sequence). The CDR3 has 14 residues. The CDR3 loop reads CASSRRSYNSPLHF. The CDR3, as DNA: TGTGCCAGCAGCCGGCGATCTTATAATTCACCCCTCCACTTT.

In its sample, this clonotype was seen many times. The V call is TRBV4-1, the J call TRBJ1-1; D unclear. V lost 0 bases and J lost 7, with 9 bases in between. The V gene's germline CDR1 is MGHRA and CDR2 YSYEKL. This CDR3 comprises 13 residues. The CDR3 DNA reads TGCGCCAGCAGCCAAGAAAGGGTGGGTGAAGCTTTCTTT. It is translated as CASSQERVGEAFF.

This clonotype showed up many times. The chain carries TRBV28 and TRBJ1-5; 9 bases fit TRBD1. After removal of 2 bases from V and 4 bases from J, the junction contained 9 bases not matched to a gene. Germline lookup yields CDR1 MDHEN and CDR2 SYDVKM. The CDR3 contains 17 residues. Written as DNA, the CDR3 is TGTGCCAGCAGTTTACCCCTACAGGGGGCGCGGAATCAGCCCCAGCATTTT. This codes for CASSLPLQGARNQPQHF.

This clonotype has a count of ten or more. The V gene is TRBV12-3 or TRBV12-4, the J gene TRBJ1-3; D is unresolved. This CDR3 is 13 amino acids long. V lost 2 bases and J lost 0, with 2 bases in between. CDR3 DNA sequence: TGTGCCAGCAGTTTAAGCTCTGGAAACACCATATATTTT. Encoded protein: CASSLSSGNTIYF.

This clonotype has a count of ten or more. The chain couples TRBV24-1 to TRBJ1-5; D is undetermined. Trimming took 1 base from V and 0 from J, leaving 9 bases between them. CDR1 is KGHDR, CDR2 SFDVKD, per germline. This CDR3 is 16 amino acids long. The CDR3, as DNA: TGTGCCACCAGTGATTTTATTCAGTCTAGCAATCAGCCCCAGCATTTT. As protein: CATSDFIQSSNQPQHF.

This clonotype was seen repeatedly, ten times or more. V is TRBV27 and J is TRBJ1-4; a weak D match, TRBD1 (5 bases). There are 15 residues in the CDR3. Trimming took off 5 bases at V and 7 bases at J, with 17 bases between the two ends. Germline V gives CDR1 MNHEY, CDR2 SMNVEV (reference sequence). CDR3 sequence (DNA): TGTGCCAGCAGTCCCTGGGACGGGGGTGCTGAAAAACTGTTTTTT. It encodes CASSPWDGGAEKLFF. Supplemented by reference TRBV27 and TRBJ1-4, the full variable domain reads EAQVTQNPRYLITVTGKKLTVTCSQNMNHEYMSWYRQDPGLGLRQIYYSMNVEVTDKGDVPEGYKVSRKEKRNFPLILESPSPNQTSLYFCASSPWDGGAEKLFFGSGTQLSVL.

This clonotype was seen many times. This rearrangement joins TRBV29-1 to TRBJ1-5; no definite D call. Germline V gives CDR1 SQVTM, CDR2 ANQGSEA. CDR3 length: 12 amino acids. V was shortened by 4 bases and J by 4 bases, with 8 bases between the two germline ends. Written as DNA, the CDR3 is TGCAGCGTTGGACTGGCTAATCAGCCCCAGCATTTT. This gives the protein CSVGLANQPQHF.

This clonotype was observed a few times. This clone may be a read error of a much larger clone one base away. The chain employs TRBV14 and TRBJ2-2; D possibly corresponds to TRBD2 (6 bases). The CDR3 covers 15 residues. Germline V gives CDR1 SGHDN, CDR2 FVKESK. The CDR3 nucleotides are TGTGCCAGCAGCCGGGGACTCGAGAACACCGGGGAGCTGCTTTTT. Translated: CASSRGLENTGELLF.

This clonotype was observed a few times. The V and J genes are TRBV5-6 and TRBJ2-1, with 8 bases aligning to TRBD1. The germline gives CDR1 SGHDT, CDR2 YYEEEE. This CDR3 is 16 amino acids long. The junction had 8 bases not matched to a gene; V was cut back by 3 bases and J by 3 bases. CDR3 sequence (DNA): TGTGCCAGCAGCTACCCAGGGGGCAGGGGCTACAATGAGCAGTTCTTC. Residues: CASSYPGGRGYNEQFF. Using reference TRBV5-6 and TRBJ2-1 for the parts outside the CDR3, the full variable domain is DAGVTQSPTHLIKTRGQQVTLRCSPKSGHDTVSWYQQALGQGPQFIFQYYEEEERQRGNFPDRFSGHQFPNYSSELNVNALLLGDSALYLCASSYPGGRGYNEQFFGPGTRLTVL.

In this sample, this clonotype turned up many times. This rearrangement joins TRBV20-1 to TRBJ2-4; D is tentatively TRBD1 or TRBD2 (6 bases each). The CDR3 is 15 residues long. Trimming took off 3 bases at V and 6 bases at J, with 18 bases between the two ends. Germline assignment: CDR1 DFQATT and CDR2 SNEGSKA (reference sequence). CDR3 sequence: CSASLARGLRNIQYF. As DNA, the CDR3 is TGCAGTGCTAGCTTGGCCAGGGGACTTAGAAACATTCAGTACTTC.

A few counts support this clonotype. The chain combines TRBV6-1 with TRBJ1-1; a weak D match, TRBD1 (5 bases). V was cut by 6 bases and J by 4 bases, with 21 bases left in between. The CDR3 has 16 amino acids. The germline V gene encodes CDR1 MNHNS and CDR2 SASEGT. The CDR3 nucleotides are TGTGCCAGCAGCATCCTATGGGGGGGGGTTACCACTGAAGCTTTCTTT. Translated, it gives CASSILWGGVTTEAFF.

This clonotype has a count of ten or more. The V and J genes are TRBV19 and TRBJ2-5; 8 positions match TRBD2. The CDR3 runs to 11 residues. Looked up from germline, CDR1 is LNHDA and CDR2 is SQIVND (reference sequence). V lost 7 bases and J lost 7; bases outside the gene matches: 2. CDR3 bases: TGTGCCAGTACGGGGGGGGTGACCCAGTACTTC. Translated: CASTGGVTQYF.

This clonotype has ten or more counts. This chain links TRBV7-9 with TRBJ1-5; no firm D call. Trimming took off 5 bases at V and 14 bases at J, with 19 bases between the two ends. The CDR3 has 13 amino acids. Germline V lookup: CDR1 SEHNR, CDR2 FQNEAQ (reference sequence). CDR3 nucleotide sequence: TGTGCCAGCAGCCAAACCTCCGGGTCATCAGAGCATTTT. Residues: CASSQTSGSSEHF. Filled out from reference TRBV7-9 and TRBJ1-5, the complete variable domain reads DTGVSQNPRHKITKRGQNVTFRCDPISEHNRLYWYRQTLGQGPEFLTYFQNEAQLEKSRLLSDRFSAERPKGSFSTLEIQRTEQGDSAMYLCASSQTSGSSEHFGDGTRLSIL.

The table lists this clonotype with many counts. This chain uses TRBV20-1 with TRBJ1-2, with 8 positions matching TRBD1. The CDR3 spans 15 residues. V dropped 0 bases and J dropped 4; count of bases not matched to a gene: 7. CDR1 is DFQATT, CDR2 SNEGSKA, per germline (reference sequence). The CDR3 region is CSARDWGRGLYGYTF. The CDR3, as DNA: TGCAGTGCTAGAGATTGGGGCAGGGGGCTCTATGGCTACACCTTC.

This chain links TRBV27 with TRBJ1-4, with D possibly TRBD1 on 6 matching bases. Germline CDR1 and CDR2: MNHEY and SMNVEV (reference sequence). This CDR3 has 13 residues. The V and J ends lost 8 bases and 8 bases respectively, with 15 bases between them. The CDR3: CASEKGEREKLFF. The CDR3 region has the DNA TGTGCCAGCGAGAAGGGGGAACGGGAAAAACTGTTTTTT.

The genes are TRBV4-1 and TRBJ1-3; D remains ambiguous. CDR1 and CDR2 from the germline V gene are MGHRA and YSYEKL. V gave up 4 bases and J gave up 0 bases, with 13 bases separating them. The CDR3 loop spans 16 amino acids. In nucleotides, the CDR3 is TGCGCCAGCAGCCTTCCGGTCACGGGCTCTGGAAACACCATATATTTT. Protein: CASSLPVTGSGNTIYF.